The present entry profiles one TCR beta chain with its context. CDR1 SEHNR and CDR2 FQNEAQ come from the germline V gene (reference sequence). Trimming took 1 base from V and 4 from J, leaving 10 bases between them. CDR3 length: 14 residues. Produced via immunoSEQ multiplex PCR; TCRdb's table is partial and in-frame only. The data contain 40,000 to 60,000 clones, 85% to 90% of them seen just once; the ten biggest clones take up approximately 3.7%. This entry is derived from a study of neoadjuvant nivolumab and ipilimumab in lung cancer. The V call is TRBV7-9, the J call TRBJ2-5, with TRBD2 as a possible D gene (6 bases). The sample was blood, taken before neoadjuvant nivolumab, alone or with ipilimumab. The sequence derives from an adult with non-small cell lung cancer. Some clones in this sample may be carry-over from other donors' samples. The CDR3 sequence is CASSLETGGETQYF. The CDR3 DNA follows: TGTGCCAGCAGCTTAGAAACCGGGGGAGAGACCCAGTACTTC.